The 11 T cell receptor beta chains presented below share a single source sample, sequenced in a study of blood T cell repertoires in COVID-19. Here immunoSEQ multiplex PCR was the method, and the copy in TCRdb shows in-frame clones only, minus some. This sample has more than 85,000 clones, with over 75% found just once. The specimen sequenced was peripheral blood. Receptors were obtained from a woman in her 50s with acute or convalescent COVID-19.

This clone was seen more than once but under ten times. The rearrangement joins TRBV5-4 to TRBJ1-2; D not resolved. The germline V gene has CDR1 SGHNT and CDR2 YYREEE (reference sequence). This CDR3 spans 13 amino acids. Trimming pared 4 bases from V and 6 bases from J, leaving 13 bases between. The DNA for the CDR3 is TGTGCCAGCAGCCTGGTGGATGGGCATGGCTACACCTTC. Its translation: CASSLVDGHGYTF.

This sequence joins TRBV9 and TRBJ2-7; D possibly corresponds to TRBD1 (6 bases). CDR1 SGDLS and CDR2 YYNGEE come from the germline V gene. The CDR3 runs 15 residues. The ends were cut back, 3 bases at V and 2 bases at J, with 15 bases in the middle. The CDR3 DNA reads as TGTGCCAGCAGCGCAGACCTAGGACAGACCTACGAGCAGTACTTC. Translated: CASSADLGQTYEQYF.

The V gene is TRBV7-2, the J gene TRBJ2-5; 9 bases line up with TRBD2. This CDR3 is 17 amino acids long. The trim removed 5 bases at V and 9 bases at J, leaving 19 bases unmatched. Germline values: CDR1 SGHTA, CDR2 FQGNSA. The CDR3 reads CASSPPSGGTHKRPQYF. In DNA, the CDR3 is TGTGCCAGCAGCCCTCCGAGCGGGGGGACCCATAAGAGACCCCAGTACTTC.

A few counts support this clone. This chain joins TRBV30 and TRBJ1-2, with a possible D match to TRBD1 (5 bases). Germline lookup yields CDR1 GTSNPN and CDR2 SVGIG (reference sequence). V lost 3 bases, J lost 4 bases, and 12 bases lay in between. The CDR3 loop spans 13 amino acids. CDR3 sequence: CAWRLSGGYGYTF. The CDR3 region has the DNA TGTGCCTGGAGATTGAGCGGGGGCTATGGCTACACCTTC.

This sequence joins TRBV5-1 and TRBJ1-1; TRBD1 matches 8 bases. J gave up 5 bases and V 3 bases, and 9 bases lay outside the gene matches. The germline CDR1 and CDR2 sequences are SGHRS and YFSETQ. The CDR3 is 15 residues long. The CDR3 reads CASSSIGQGRTEAFF. CDR3 sequence (DNA): TGCGCCAGCAGCTCGATCGGACAGGGCAGAACTGAAGCTTTCTTT.

J is TRBJ2-6 and V is TRBV6-5; the D is unclear. The CDR3 covers 15 residues. Trimming took off 5 bases at V and 0 bases at J, with 8 bases between the two ends. Germline loops: CDR1 MNHEY, CDR2 SVGAGI. The CDR3 DNA reads as TGTGCCAGCAGTATTACAGCCTCTGGGGCCAACGTCCTGACTTTC. Translation gives CASSITASGANVLTF.

This rearrangement joins TRBV24-1 to TRBJ2-4; 7 bases line up with TRBD1. The CDR3 sequence is 15 residues long. Germline V gene sequence: CDR1 KGHDR, CDR2 SFDVKD. The junction had 3 bases not matched to a gene; V was cut back by 5 bases and J by 0 bases. The CDR3 spells CATSGTGLAKNIQYF. CDR3 in DNA: TGTGCCACCAGTGGGACAGGACTAGCCAAAAACATTCAGTACTTC.

V and J are TRBV6-5 and TRBJ1-5; the D is unclear. CDR3 length: 10 amino acids. The V gene's germline CDR1 is MNHEY and CDR2 SVGAGI. Trimming took 9 bases from V and 5 from J, leaving 5 bases between them. Here the CDR3 DNA reads TGTGCCAGGGCTGATCAGCCCCAGCATTTT. This gives the protein CARADQPQHF.

This clone was seen more than once but under ten times. The rearrangement joins TRBV5-1 to TRBJ1-4; TRBD1 matches at 7 bases. The V and J ends lost 2 bases and 6 bases, in that order; junction bases with no gene match: 4. CDR1 is SGHRS and CDR2 is YFSETQ in the germline V gene. This CDR3 has 14 residues. The CDR3 loop is CASSFEGGDEKLFF. In DNA, the CDR3 is TGCGCCAGCAGCTTTGAAGGGGGCGATGAAAAACTGTTTTTT.

V is TRBV3-1 (or the pseudogene TRBV3-2) and J is TRBJ1-3; TRBD1 matches 8 bases. V shed 4 bases, J shed 2 bases, and the junction held 4 bases outside the gene matches. The length of the CDR3 is 15 residues. Germline loops: CDR1 LGHDT, CDR2 YNNKEL (reference sequence). The CDR3 sequence: CASSLRTGTGNTIYF. Written as DNA, the CDR3 is TGTGCCAGCAGCCTCCGGACAGGGACTGGAAACACCATATATTTT.

The chain couples TRBV6-5 to TRBJ1-1; possible D gene TRBD1, 5 bases. V was cut by 2 bases and J by 1 base, with 11 bases left in between. CDR3 size: 15 residues. The germline CDR1 and CDR2 sequences are MNHEY and SVGAGI. CDR3 coding DNA: TGTGCCAGCAGTTACCAATTTACAGGGAACACTGAAGCTTTCTTT. It encodes CASSYQFTGNTEAFF.